Shown below are 14 T cell receptor beta chains from a single sample sequenced in a study of identical twins. TCRdb called the 5' RACE reads again in MiXCR, with one record for every CDR3 protein. The sample gives 700,000 or so distinct CDR3 sequences, 21% of which show up once; 4.3% is in the top ten. A further study also used this sample, focusing on T cells expressing NK-cell markers.

The specimen was PBMCs. The receptors come from a woman aged 18-29 years in good health.

The V and J genes are TRBV18 and TRBJ2-2, with no clear D. V lost 0 bases to trimming and J lost 7 bases, with 9 bases between them. This CDR3 region has 14 residues. From germline, CDR1 is KGHSH and CDR2 LQKENI. CDR3: CASSPPQMNGELFF. CDR3 nucleotide sequence: TGTGCCAGCTCACCACCTCAGATGAACGGGGAGCTGTTTTTT.

The chain is built from TRBV20-1 and TRBJ2-3; 10 bases are a match to TRBD2. The junction had 10 bases not matched to a gene; V was cut back by 6 bases and J by 4 bases. Germline loops: CDR1 DFQATT, CDR2 SNEGSKA (reference sequence). The CDR3 consists of 15 residues. Written as DNA, the CDR3 is TGCAGTGCCAGACGAGCGGGGGGGCGCCCAGATACGCAGTATTTT. As protein: CSARRAGGRPDTQYF.

J is TRBJ2-7 and V is TRBV7-9, with D possibly called TRBD1 or TRBD2 (6 bases each). CDR3 length: 14 residues. The germline CDR1 and CDR2 sequences are SEHNR and FQNEAQ (reference sequence). Trimming shortened V by 6 bases and J by 2 bases, and 14 bases separated the two germline ends. DNA for the CDR3: TGTGCCAGCAGGGAGGAGGGGGGAACCTACGAGCAGTACTTC. It is translated as CASREEGGTYEQYF.

The rearrangement uses TRBV4-1 and TRBJ1-1; D unresolved. The CDR3 consists of 14 residues. Trimming removed 0 bases at V and 5 bases at J, with 10 bases between. Looked up from germline, CDR1 is MGHRA and CDR2 is YSYEKL. The CDR3 sequence is CASSQDPRSTEAFF. The CDR3 region has the DNA TGCGCCAGCAGCCAAGATCCCCGGAGTACTGAAGCTTTCTTT.

This sequence joins TRBV25-1 and TRBJ2-1; a possible D gene is TRBD1 (6 bases). Germline V gives CDR1 MGHDK, CDR2 SYGVNS. V shed 2 bases and J shed 9 bases, with 17 bases lying between them. The CDR3 has 15 amino acids. CDR3 bases: TGTGCCAGCAGTGAAAGACCGGGACATCGGAGTGAGCAGTTCTTC. Protein product: CASSERPGHRSEQFF.

The chain couples TRBV6-5 to TRBJ2-1, with a weak D call TRBD2 (7 bases). V shed 4 bases and J shed 7 bases, with 17 bases lying between them. CDR1 MNHEY and CDR2 SVGAGI come from the germline V gene. The CDR3 spans 15 residues. Here the CDR3 reads CASSWKGGSRNEQFF. CDR3 sequence (DNA): TGTGCCAGCAGTTGGAAGGGGGGGTCTAGGAATGAGCAGTTCTTC.

A remark on this clonotype: Germline and junction disagree at one end, which may indicate a read error. The CDR3 DNA follows: TGTGCCATCAGTGATACCGGGACCACAGAAACGCAGTATTTT. The encoded protein is CAISDTGTTETQYF. The gene calls are TRBV10-3 and TRBJ2-3; D is tentatively TRBD1 or TRBD2 (5 bases each). The CDR3 is 14 residues long. CDR1 is ENHRY, CDR2 SYGVKD, per germline.

This clonotype appeared many times. This chain connects TRBV20-1 to TRBJ1-2, with D unresolved. Germline V lookup: CDR1 DFQATT, CDR2 SNEGSKA (reference sequence). The germline V and J ends were trimmed by 0 bases and 1 base, with 12 bases remaining between them. The CDR3 is 15 residues long. The CDR3 loop reads CSARDRVINNYGYTF. In DNA, the CDR3 is TGCAGTGCTAGAGATCGGGTCATCAATAACTATGGCTACACCTTC.

This rearrangement joins TRBV30 to TRBJ1-1; D not certain. V was cut by 2 bases and J by 2 bases, with 6 bases left in between. Germline lookup yields CDR1 GTSNPN and CDR2 SVGIG (reference sequence). The CDR3 is made up of 12 amino acids. This chain's CDR3 is CAWSSANTEAFF. For the CDR3, the DNA is TGTGCCTGGAGTTCGGCTAACACTGAAGCTTTCTTT.

This clonotype was counted only a few times. The chain employs TRBV5-5 and TRBJ1-1; possible D gene TRBD1, 6 bases. The CDR3 loop spans 13 amino acids. V was clipped by 3 bases and J by 7 bases, with 13 bases between them. In germline, CDR1 is SGHKS, CDR2 YYEKEE (reference sequence). CDR3 amino acids: CASSWGRQVEAFF. The CDR3 region has the DNA TGTGCCAGCAGCTGGGGACGACAGGTTGAAGCTTTCTTT.

This sequence joins TRBV11-1 and TRBJ2-5; D tentatively reads TRBD1 or TRBD2 (5 bases each). This CDR3 has 14 amino acids. Per germline, CDR1 SGHAT and CDR2 FQDESV (reference sequence). The V gene lost 4 bases and the J gene lost 5 bases, with 14 bases spanning the gap. The CDR3, as DNA: TGTGCCAGCAGCTCGACTAAAAGGGACGAGACCCAGTACTTC. Amino acids: CASSSTKRDETQYF.

V and J are TRBV5-5 and TRBJ2-3; D not resolved. V lost 0 bases, J lost 0 bases, and 11 bases lay in between. The CDR3 is made up of 16 amino acids. Germline V gene lookup returns CDR1 SGHKS and CDR2 YYEKEE (reference sequence). As DNA, the CDR3 is TGTGCCAGCAGCTTGGCGTCTACTACTAGCACAGATACGCAGTATTTT. This translates into CASSLASTTSTDTQYF.

This clonotype was detected ten times or more. The chain employs TRBV20-1 and TRBJ2-1; 8 nucleotides agree with TRBD2. After removal of 3 bases from V and 6 bases from J, the junction contained 4 bases not matched to a gene. The CDR3 length is 13 residues. Germline CDR1 reads DFQATT; CDR2 reads SNEGSKA (reference sequence). The chain's CDR3 is CSARIGLANEQFF. The CDR3 nucleotides read TGCAGTGCTAGGATAGGACTAGCCAATGAGCAGTTCTTC.

There are a few counts of this clonotype. The chain's CDR3 is CASSARDSSSDEQYF. The CDR3 DNA sequence: TGTGCCAGCAGCGCCCGGGACTCCTCTAGCGACGAGCAGTACTTC. V is TRBV9 and J is TRBJ2-7; the D gene is possibly TRBD2 (6 bases). Germline V gene data show CDR1 as SGDLS and CDR2 as YYNGEE. Trimming shortened V by 3 bases and J by 5 bases, and 18 bases separated the two germline ends. CDR3 size: 15 residues. Combining the CDR3 with reference TRBV9 and TRBJ2-7 gives the whole variable domain DSGVTQTPKHLITATGQRVTLRCSPRSGDLSVYWYQQSLDQGLQFLIQYYNGEERAKGNILERFSAQQFPDLHSELNLSSLELGDSALYFCASSARDSSSDEQYFGPGTRLTVT.